Listed below are T cell receptor beta chains from one sample, sequenced in a study of blood T cell repertoires in COVID-19. Clones were sequenced by immunoSEQ multiplex PCR, and TCRdb holds only the in-frame ones, with some missing. Of around 260,000 clones in the sample, 83% are singletons; the top ten hold approximately 9%. What was sequenced was peripheral blood. The receptors stem from a woman aged 50 to 60 who had recovered from COVID-19. The CDR3 runs from the conserved cysteine through the conserved F or W. D genes are given only for firm matches. Clone size is not always given. Where it is, it says once, few, many or a class for expanded clones.

V gene	J gene	clone size	D gene	CDR3 protein	CDR3 DNA
TRBV27	TRBJ1-4	.	.	CASSLRGYSEKLFF	TGTGCCAGCAGTTTAAGGGGGTATAGTGAAAAACTGTTTTTT
TRBV3-1/TRBV3-2	TRBJ2-3	.	TRBD2	CASSLTSGGAGDTQYF	TGTGCCAGCAGCCTTACTAGCGGGGGGGCCGGAGATACGCAGTATTTT
TRBV9	TRBJ1-6	once	TRBD1	CASSSGQGWDPLHF	TGTGCCAGCAGCTCCGGACAGGGATGGGACCCCCTCCACTTT
TRBV19	TRBJ2-5	.	TRBD2	CASRNSGTSGEETQYF	TGTGCCAGTAGAAACAGCGGGACTAGCGGGGAAGAGACCCAGTACTTC
TRBV18	TRBJ2-7	.	TRBD2	CASSQPGGGAGGFYEQYF	TGTGCCAGCTCACAACCCGGCGGGGGGGCCGGAGGGTTCTACGAGCAGTACTTC
TRBV28	TRBJ2-4	.	.	CASRGQLAKNIQYF	TGTGCCAGCAGAGGACAGTTAGCCAAAAACATTCAGTACTTC
TRBV7-8	TRBJ2-1	.	.	CASSSERRGSSYNEQFF	TGTGCCAGCAGCTCCGAACGCAGGGGAAGCTCCTACAATGAGCAGTTCTTC
TRBV5-1	TRBJ2-1	.	.	CASSFSRDSSYNEQFF	TGCGCCAGCAGCTTTTCGCGGGATAGCTCCTACAATGAGCAGTTCTTC
TRBV3-1/TRBV3-2	TRBJ2-2	.	.	CASSQGGGELFF	TGTGCCAGCAGCCAAGGAGGCGGGGAGCTGTTTTTT
TRBV27	TRBJ2-1	.	TRBD1	CASSLGQGASDEQFF	TGTGCCAGCAGTTTAGGCCAGGGGGCGTCCGATGAGCAGTTCTTC
TRBV7-2	TRBJ2-1	.	TRBD2	CASSLRRGSGVSYNEQFF	TGTGCCAGCAGCTTAAGACGAGGTAGCGGGGTCTCCTACAATGAGCAGTTCTTC
TRBV7-2	TRBJ2-7	.	.	CASSRFVTRDEQYF	TGTGCCAGCAGCCGGTTTGTGACTAGGGACGAGCAGTACTTC
TRBV7-9	TRBJ1-6	.	TRBD1	CASSLGQGDSPLHF	TGTGCCAGCAGCCTGGGACAGGGGGATTCACCCCTCCACTTT
TRBV27	TRBJ2-6	.	TRBD1	CASRTGAHTTPGANVLTF	TGTGCCAGCCGGACAGGGGCACATACCACTCCTGGGGCCAACGTCCTGACTTTC
TRBV7-9	TRBJ1-5	.	.	CASSRNSDSSNQPQHF	TGTGCCAGCAGTCGGAATTCAGACAGTAGCAATCAGCCCCAGCATTTT
TRBV5-1	TRBJ2-7	.	.	CASSLGLRQTDYEQYF	TGCGCCAGCAGCTTGGGACTGAGACAGACCGACTACGAGCAGTACTTC
TRBV19	TRBJ2-1	.	.	CASSDRPGEYNEQFF	TGTGCCAGTAGTGATCGTCCCGGGGAGTACAATGAGCAGTTCTTC
TRBV11-2	TRBJ2-3	.	.	CASSEGGQGADTQYF	TGTGCCAGCAGCGAGGGGGGGCAGGGCGCAGATACGCAGTATTTT
TRBV14	TRBJ1-3	.	TRBD1	CASSLYGTGSGNTIYF	TGTGCCAGCAGCCTTTACGGGACAGGGTCCGGAAACACCATATATTTT
TRBV5-4	TRBJ2-3	.	.	CASSLEPPSTDTQYF	TGTGCCAGCAGCTTGGAGCCGCCTAGCACAGATACGCAGTATTTT
TRBV5-1	TRBJ2-7	.	.	CASSLRLGGIYEQYF	TGCGCCAGCAGCTTGAGACTTGGGGGGATCTACGAGCAGTACTTC
TRBV3-1/TRBV3-2	TRBJ2-1	.	.	CASSPQGVSGYNEQFF	TGTGCCAGCAGCCCACAGGGAGTTTCGGGATACAATGAGCAGTTCTTC
TRBV30	TRBJ1-1	.	TRBD1	CAWSVTGARGAFF	TGTGCCTGGAGTGTTACAGGGGCCCGGGGGGCTTTCTTT
TRBV27	TRBJ2-3	.	.	CASSLVRQSTDTQYF	TGTGCCAGCAGTTTGGTGAGGCAGAGCACAGATACGCAGTATTTT
TRBV9	TRBJ2-1	.	.	CASSVGTRDYNEQFF	TGTGCCAGCAGCGTAGGCACCCGCGATTACAATGAGCAGTTCTTC
TRBV6-2/TRBV6-3	TRBJ2-7	.	TRBD2	CASSFSRSGDPYEQYF	TGTGCCAGCAGTTTCTCGAGGAGCGGGGATCCCTACGAGCAGTACTTC
TRBV5-1	TRBJ1-6	.	.	CASSLSQARNSPLHF	TGCGCCAGCAGCTTGAGCCAGGCGCGAAATTCACCCCTCCACTTT
TRBV6-1	TRBJ1-5	few	TRBD1	CASSDTGGQPQHF	TGTGCCAGCAGTGACACAGGGGGCCAGCCCCAGCATTTT
TRBV27	TRBJ2-2	.	.	CASSFHSGNKNTGELFF	TGTGCCAGCAGTTTCCACTCCGGGAATAAGAACACCGGGGAGCTGTTTTTT
TRBV7-7	TRBJ2-3	.	TRBD2	CASSSGGGVSTDTQYF	TGTGCCAGCAGCTCCGGTGGGGGGGTAAGCACAGATACGCAGTATTTT
TRBV19	TRBJ1-6	.	.	CASSIPDTYNSPLHF	TGTGCCAGTAGTATTCCGGACACCTATAATTCACCCCTCCACTTT
TRBV12-3/TRBV12-4	TRBJ1-2	few	.	CASGLGEGHGYTF	TGTGCCAGCGGACTAGGGGAAGGGCATGGCTACACCTTC
TRBV30	TRBJ2-7	.	.	CAWSVRETSAHHEQYF	TGTGCCTGGAGTGTACGGGAGACCTCAGCCCACCACGAGCAGTACTTC
TRBV24-1	TRBJ2-1	once	TRBD2	CATSDFKIAGVSYNEQFF	TGTGCCACCAGTGATTTCAAGATAGCGGGGGTCTCCTACAATGAGCAGTTCTTC
TRBV9	TRBJ2-1	.	.	CASSVPEGALNEQFF	TGTGCCAGCAGCGTACCGGAGGGGGCACTCAATGAGCAGTTCTTC
TRBV14	TRBJ2-3	.	TRBD1	CASSQVGQGIGDTQYF	TGTGCCAGCAGCCAAGTGGGACAGGGGATTGGGGATACGCAGTATTTT
TRBV12-3/TRBV12-4	TRBJ1-1	.	TRBD1	CASRQDRGVRAFF	TGTGCCAGCAGGCAAGACAGGGGGGTGAGAGCTTTCTTT
TRBV7-2	TRBJ1-6	.	.	CASNTGTYNSPLHF	TGTGCCAGCAACACAGGGACCTATAATTCACCCCTCCACTTT
TRBV4-3	TRBJ2-7	.	.	CASSQDWYSAFSYEQYF	TGCGCCAGCAGCCAAGATTGGTACAGTGCATTCTCCTACGAGCAGTACTTC
TRBV30	TRBJ2-7	.	.	CAWRATGVRGAYEQYF	TGTGCCTGGAGGGCGACAGGGGTCCGGGGGGCCTACGAGCAGTACTTC
TRBV7-9	TRBJ1-1	.	TRBD1	CASSVGQANTEAFF	TGTGCCAGCAGCGTAGGACAGGCGAACACTGAAGCTTTCTTT